The sequence of this T cell receptor beta chain was determined in a study of monozygotic twins with inflammatory bowel disease. Blood samples of approximately 2.7 ml were drawn from every donor. Study findings and constraints: Telling apart the different T cell subtypes was not possible.

Concerning this clonotype: Its specificity is not known.

TCRalpha and TCRbeta cDNA was put through two nested PCRs of 16 and 9 cycles. No DNA is given; TCRdb re-called the 5' RACE reads and lists each CDR3 protein once. The ten most abundant clones cover 2% to 3% of a sample with 120,000 to 150,000 distinct CDR3 sequences. The CDR3 contains 12 residues. Germline V CDR1 and CDR2: SGHRS, YFSETQ. This receptor was identified in a human donor with ulcerative colitis or Crohn's disease, or a healthy co-twin of an affected twin (not recorded which). This chain uses TRBV5-1 with TRBJ2-4. The material sequenced was blood. The CDR3 loop is CASSLVENIQYF.